A selection of T cell receptor beta chains follows, all from one sample in a study of CD8+ T cells in alopecia areata. TCRdb keeps only in-frame clones here, not all; method: immunoSEQ multiplex PCR. The table lists 220,000 or so clones, approximately 52% of them singletons, with less than 0.6% in the top ten. The starting material was CD4+ T cells sorted from blood, obtained at week 0. The receptors shown here come from a human donor with alopecia areata. The CDR3 runs from the conserved cysteine through the conserved F or W.

J | V | CDR3
TRBJ2-7 | TRBV29-1 | CSVRTAYEQYF
TRBJ2-2 | TRBV6-1 | CASSDDPGRWAGELFF
TRBJ2-7 | TRBV25-1 | CASSDTGESGQYF
TRBJ2-7 | TRBV30 | CAWSAGTSGRAYEQYF
TRBJ2-7 | TRBV4-1 | CASSQVHLGGAGNEQYF
TRBJ2-2 | TRBV30 | CAWSPKGTGELFF
TRBJ2-7 | TRBV5-1 | CASSLIQGLMGEQYF
TRBJ1-6 | TRBV27 | CATRPSGRNSPLHF
TRBJ1-2 | TRBV30 | CAWSVKVLRAAGYTF
TRBJ2-7 | TRBV28 | CASSLATFGEQYF
TRBJ1-1 | TRBV7-6 | CASSLGLLNTEAFF
TRBJ2-2 | TRBV4-1 | CASSQGGSGTSGRFRELFF
TRBJ1-1 | TRBV7-9 | CASSTRTGAFF
TRBJ2-7 | TRBV29-1 | CSVGGGIYEQYF
TRBJ2-7 | TRBV5-4 | CASSSGTSVDEQYF
TRBJ1-5 | TRBV4-1 | CASSQNRGIQPQHF
TRBJ2-1 | TRBV7-9 | CASSLSLAALTGEQFF
TRBJ2-7 | TRBV6-5 | CASSYSTGGREQYF
TRBJ1-1 | TRBV5-1 | CASRYSGGSWDFF
TRBJ2-2 | TRBV6-1 | CASSVWGREGELFF
TRBJ1-2 | TRBV2 | CASIRGLDHGYTF
TRBJ2-2 | TRBV29-1 | CSVASGAGGNTGELFF
TRBJ1-1 | TRBV6-1 | CASAPGTANTEAFF
TRBJ2-7 | TRBV7-2 | CASSFGGASSYEQYF
TRBJ2-7 | TRBV15 | CATSPGRGGFYEQYF
TRBJ1-4 | TRBV29-1 | CSVVVNEKLFF
TRBJ2-7 | TRBV9 | CASSPGQNYEQYF
TRBJ1-3 | TRBV30 | CAWSVKGVNIDTIYF
TRBJ2-1 | TRBV7-2 | CASSFSGGRHNEQFF
TRBJ2-7 | TRBV4-1 | CASSQIVSAWQYF
TRBJ1-1 | TRBV15 | CATSRRTANTEAFF
TRBJ2-3 | TRBV7-2 | CASSLAYVDTQYF
TRBJ2-1 | TRBV19 | CASSRHDRREQFF
TRBJ1-1 | TRBV10-3 | CAISANAGTEAFF
TRBJ2-3 | TRBV14 | CASSQGTPPDTQYF
TRBJ1-2 | TRBV27 | CASSAWSRNYGYTF
TRBJ1-1 | TRBV5-1 | CASSLWATTEAFF
TRBJ2-7 | TRBV14 | CASSSTHLSEQYF
TRBJ2-1 | TRBV13 | CASSLGLSRGSYNEQFF
TRBJ2-7 | TRBV6-6 | CASNPGQGYEQYF
TRBJ2-6 | TRBV29-1 | CSVATSGANVLTF
TRBJ2-3 | TRBV6-4 | CASSAGLAGSDTQYF
TRBJ2-1 | TRBV18 | CASSPQRRSSYNEQFF
TRBJ1-1 | TRBV30 | CAWSVRQGAVAEAFF
TRBJ2-3 | TRBV5-1 | CASSLEGSSDTQYF
TRBJ2-1 | TRBV5-6 | CASSWTSGRLSYNEQFF
TRBJ1-4 | TRBV6-5 | CASSYARGNEKLFF
TRBJ2-1 | TRBV29-1 | CSVESPLPYNEQFF
TRBJ2-3 | TRBV7-8 | CASSLGGGRGTDTQYF
TRBJ2-2 | TRBV7-2 | CASSPNRGLNTGELFF
TRBJ2-3 | TRBV4-1 | CASSQASGAGSDTQYF
TRBJ2-3 | TRBV7-2 | CASSLDRLAGVDTQYF
TRBJ1-1 | TRBV30 | CAWNRGEGAFF
TRBJ2-6 | TRBV23-1 | CASSREGMISGANVLTF
TRBJ2-2 | TRBV2 | CASSDPGRLNTGELFF
TRBJ1-1 | TRBV2 | CASSAQGHTEAFF
TRBJ1-5 | TRBV6-6 | CASSAGNNQPQHF
TRBJ2-3 | TRBV4-1 | CASSGREYTQYF